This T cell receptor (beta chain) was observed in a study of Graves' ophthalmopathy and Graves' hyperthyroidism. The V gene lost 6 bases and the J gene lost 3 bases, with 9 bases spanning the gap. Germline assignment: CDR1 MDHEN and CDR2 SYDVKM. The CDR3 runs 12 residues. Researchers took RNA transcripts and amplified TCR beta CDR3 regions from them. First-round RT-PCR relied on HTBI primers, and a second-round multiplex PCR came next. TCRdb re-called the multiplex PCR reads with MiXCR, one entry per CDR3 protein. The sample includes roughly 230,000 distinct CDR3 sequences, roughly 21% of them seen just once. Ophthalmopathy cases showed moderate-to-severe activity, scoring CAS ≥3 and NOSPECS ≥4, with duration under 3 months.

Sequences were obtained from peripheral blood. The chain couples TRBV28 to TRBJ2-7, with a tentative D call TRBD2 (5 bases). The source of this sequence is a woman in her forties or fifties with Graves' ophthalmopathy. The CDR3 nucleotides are TGTGCCAGCAGGGACTCTTACTACGAGCAGTACTTC. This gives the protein CASRDSYYEQYF.